Listed below are T cell receptor beta chains from one sample, sequenced in a study of blood T cells in healthy people across ages. TCRdb passed the 5' RACE reads through MiXCR, listing each CDR3 protein once. The data contain 1,300,000 or so distinct CDR3 sequences, around 59% of them singletons. The sequenced material came from blood. Receptors were obtained from a young man in good health. Both conserved end residues are part of each CDR3. The D gene is left open where the match is weak. Where a row states a size, it is once, few, many or the class of an expanded clone; other rows omit it.

>TRBV6-1|NA|TRBJ2-5|NA
CASSDRVVETQYF
TGTGCCAGCAGTGACAGGGTAGTGGAGACCCAGTACTTC
>TRBV4-1|NA|TRBJ2-2|TRBD2
CASSQSGGDTGELFF
TGCGCCAGCAGCCAATCGGGGGGTGACACCGGGGAGCTGTTTTTT
>TRBV4-1|NA|TRBJ1-5|TRBD1
CASSQGGSGQGKNQPQHF
TGCGCCAGCAGCCAAGGAGGTTCGGGACAGGGGAAAAACCAGCCCCAGCATTTT
>TRBV4-1|once|TRBJ2-1|TRBD2
CASSRRTTAGTSSYNEQFF
TGCGCCAGCAGCCGCCGGACAACTGCCGGGACTAGCTCCTACAATGAGCAGTTCTTC
>TRBV12-3/TRBV12-4|NA|TRBJ1-1|TRBD1
CASIPDRDYAEAFF
TGTGCCAGCATTCCGGACAGGGACTATGCTGAAGCTTTCTTT
>TRBV4-2|NA|TRBJ2-5|NA
CASSPLGRVRGQETQYF
TGTGCCAGCAGCCCTCTTGGCAGGGTCCGGGGGCAAGAGACCCAGTACTTC
>TRBV6-1|NA|TRBJ2-1|TRBD2
CASELSGGPNEQFF
TGTGCCTCCGAACTTAGCGGGGGTCCCAATGAGCAGTTCTTC
>TRBV24-1|once|TRBJ2-3|NA
CATSGGGRDELFTDTQYF
TGTGCCACCAGTGGGGGGGGCAGGGACGAACTTTTCACAGATACGCAGTATTTT
>TRBV10-3|NA|TRBJ1-2|TRBD1
CAISESPGGNRGEELNGYTF
TGTGCCATCAGTGAGTCCCCCGGGGGGAACAGGGGAGAAGAGTTGAATGGCTACACCTTC
>TRBV29-1|NA|TRBJ1-5|NA
CSVLVEGFGGNQPQHF
TGCAGCGTCCTCGTGGAGGGTTTCGGAGGCAATCAGCCCCAGCATTTT
>TRBV28|NA|TRBJ2-7|TRBD2
CASSLFGTSGVSYEQYF
TGTGCCAGCAGTTTATTCGGGACTAGCGGGGTCTCCTACGAGCAGTACTTC
>TRBV4-2|NA|TRBJ2-1|TRBD2
CASSRAGGGNEQFF
TGTGCCAGCAGCCGGGCTGGCGGGGGGAATGAGCAGTTCTTC
>TRBV7-2|once|TRBJ2-1|NA
CASSLAATTHSYNEQFF
TGTGCCAGCAGCTTAGCGGCTACAACCCACTCCTACAATGAGCAGTTCTTC
>TRBV27|few|TRBJ2-1|NA
CASSIRGGGALDEQFF
TGTGCCAGCAGTATACGAGGAGGGGGGGCCCTGGATGAGCAGTTCTTC
>TRBV12-3/TRBV12-4|once|TRBJ1-6|NA
CASSRRQSYNSPLHF
TGTGCCAGCAGTCGTCGACAGAGCTATAATTCACCCCTCCACTTT
>TRBV6-5|NA|TRBJ2-7|TRBD2
CASRDRTSGKHEQYF
TGTGCCAGCAGGGACAGGACTAGCGGGAAACACGAGCAGTACTTC
>TRBV18|NA|TRBJ1-6|TRBD1
CASSLDRVNSPLHF
TGTGCCAGCTCCCTAGACAGGGTAAATTCACCCCTCCACTTT
>TRBV7-9|NA|TRBJ2-7|NA
CASSSGTIGYEQYF
TGTGCCAGCAGCTCCGGGACAATAGGTTACGAGCAGTACTTC
>TRBV29-1|NA|TRBJ2-1|NA
CSVRVGTEDNEQFF
TGCAGCGTCAGAGTAGGGACTGAGGACAATGAGCAGTTCTTC
>TRBV7-9|NA|TRBJ2-1|NA
CASRIIQGNEQFF
TGTGCCAGCAGAATAATACAGGGCAATGAGCAGTTCTTC
>TRBV7-2|NA|TRBJ2-3|NA
CASSYLSVAFQSTDTQYF
TGTGCCAGCAGCTACCTTTCCGTAGCTTTTCAAAGCACAGATACGCAGTATTTT
>TRBV28|NA|TRBJ1-1|NA
CASSEDTEAFF
TGTGCCAGCAGCGAGGACACTGAAGCTTTCTTT
>TRBV10-3|NA|TRBJ2-3|TRBD2
CAISESKAGVTDTQYF
TGTGCCATCAGTGAGTCGAAAGCGGGGGTGACAGATACGCAGTATTTT
>TRBV10-3|many|TRBJ2-3|NA
CAISVSTDTQYF
TGTGCCATCAGTGTTAGTACAGATACGCAGTATTTT
>TRBV27|NA|TRBJ1-6|NA
CASSPGAGPFSPLHF
TGTGCCAGCAGTCCCGGGGCAGGTCCCTTTTCACCCCTCCACTTT
>TRBV25-1|NA|TRBJ2-7|TRBD1
CASSVEGGVRSYEQYF
TGTGCCAGCAGTGTAGAAGGGGGCGTGAGATCCTACGAGCAGTACTTC
>TRBV7-2|NA|TRBJ2-5|TRBD2
CASSLEWFGTSGREQETQYF
TGTGCCAGCAGCTTAGAATGGTTTGGGACTAGCGGGAGGGAACAAGAGACCCAGTACTTC
>TRBV28|NA|TRBJ1-5|NA
CASTPWGGNGRQPQHF
TGTGCCAGCACCCCCTGGGGTGGGAATGGTCGGCAGCCCCAGCATTTT
>TRBV10-3|NA|TRBJ1-4|NA
CAISRVGEKLFF
TGTGCCATCAGCCGGGTTGGGGAAAAACTGTTTTTT
>TRBV4-2|NA|TRBJ2-4|TRBD2
CASSQVPGTSGMVTKNIQYF
TGTGCCAGCAGCCAAGTCCCCGGGACTAGCGGGATGGTCACCAAAAACATTCAGTACTTC
>TRBV20-1|NA|TRBJ2-5|NA
CSASGIRGNRVETQYF
TGCAGTGCTAGTGGGATCCGGGGCAACAGAGTAGAGACCCAGTACTTC
>TRBV20-1|NA|TRBJ2-2|NA
CSARDISYTGELFF
TGCAGTGCTAGAGACATAAGCTATACCGGGGAGCTGTTTTTT
>TRBV7-9|NA|TRBJ2-3|NA
CASSGDMEDTQYF
TGTGCCAGCAGCGGGGATATGGAAGATACGCAGTATTTT
>TRBV13|NA|TRBJ2-3|NA
CASSPGDSDTQYF
TGTGCCAGCAGCCCCGGTGACTCGGATACGCAGTATTTT
>TRBV19|NA|TRBJ1-6|NA
CASSTGHYNSPPHF
TGTGCCAGTTCTACGGGACACTATAATTCACCCCCCCACTTT
>TRBV6-5|few|TRBJ1-1|NA
CASSPGTSMNTEAFF
TGTGCCAGCAGTCCCGGGACTTCCATGAACACTGAAGCTTTCTTT
>TRBV28|NA|TRBJ2-5|NA
CASSPRPVEETQYF
TGTGCCAGCAGCCCTAGACCTGTTGAAGAGACCCAGTACTTC
>TRBV6-5|NA|TRBJ1-4|TRBD1
CASSSGQAEKLFF
TGTGCCAGCAGTTCTGGACAGGCGGAAAAACTGTTTTTT
>TRBV5-1|NA|TRBJ2-1|TRBD1
CASSLGYRDRDGGFYNEQFF
TGCGCCAGCAGCTTGGGCTACCGGGACAGGGATGGGGGCTTTTACAATGAGCAGTTCTTC
>TRBV6-6|few|TRBJ2-7|NA
CASSYDRYYEQYF
TGTGCCAGCAGTTACGACAGGTATTACGAGCAGTACTTC
>TRBV7-2|few|TRBJ2-7|NA
CASTESYEQYF
TGTGCCAGCACCGAATCCTACGAGCAGTACTTC
>TRBV4-1|NA|TRBJ2-1|NA
CASSQEEGGNGNEQFF
TGCGCCAGCAGCCAAGAAGAGGGGGGCAATGGCAATGAGCAGTTCTTC
>TRBV7-9|NA|TRBJ1-2|NA
CATPFPEGGYTF
TGTGCCACCCCCTTTCCCGAAGGGGGCTACACCTTC
>TRBV6-6|once|TRBJ1-1|TRBD1
CASIWDRRLDTEAFF
TGTGCCAGCATCTGGGACAGAAGATTAGACACTGAAGCTTTCTTT
>TRBV6-6|few|TRBJ1-6|NA
CASSPGDGSYNSPLHF
TGTGCCAGCAGCCCGGGGGACGGCTCCTATAATTCACCCCTCCACTTT
>TRBV4-2|NA|TRBJ2-7|TRBD2
CASSQGAGGPYEQYF
TGTGCCAGCAGCCAAGGAGCGGGGGGACCCTACGAGCAGTACTTC
>TRBV6-2/TRBV6-3|NA|TRBJ2-7|TRBD2
CASRRGETYEQYF
TGTGCCAGCAGACGGGGGGAGACCTACGAGCAGTACTTC
>TRBV20-1|NA|TRBJ1-1|TRBD1
CSARTGFNTEAFF
TGCAGTGCTAGGACAGGGTTCAACACTGAAGCTTTCTTT
>TRBV5-1|NA|TRBJ1-2|NA
CASRPGRSNGYTF
TGCGCCAGCAGACCCGGGCGGAGCAATGGCTACACCTTC
>TRBV10-3|few|TRBJ2-5|TRBD2
CAISDTSGESETQYF
TGTGCCATCAGTGATACTAGCGGGGAGTCAGAGACCCAGTACTTC
>TRBV4-1|NA|TRBJ1-2|NA
CASSQLGTYGYTF
TGCGCCAGCAGCCAACTCGGGACTTATGGCTACACCTTC
>TRBV23-1|NA|TRBJ2-3|TRBD1
CASSQSPPPGQEGIDTQYF
TGCGCCAGCAGTCAAAGTCCTCCTCCGGGACAGGAGGGAATAGATACGCAGTATTTT
>TRBV4-3|NA|TRBJ2-5|NA
CASSQDTNGFETQYF
TGCGCCAGCAGCCAAGACACGAACGGGTTTGAGACCCAGTACTTC
>TRBV30|few|TRBJ1-5|NA
CAWSVGPQGIQHF
TGTGCCTGGAGTGTAGGGCCCCAGGGTATCCAGCATTTT